This T cell receptor beta chain was retrieved from a study of brain T cells in children with intractable seizures. Produced via immunoSEQ multiplex PCR; TCRdb's table is partial and in-frame only. The data show 70,000 to 90,000 clones, 85% to 95% seen once. Study-wide results and caveats: Clones missing pre-surgery may reflect undersampling of that blood sample. Patients' HCMV serostatus was unknown; virus specificity rests on CDR3 similarity alone.

The ends were cut back, 0 bases at V and 0 bases at J, with 7 bases in the middle. The CDR3 covers 15 residues. Germline V gene sequence: CDR1 SGHRS, CDR2 YFSETQ. On this clone: Its specificity is unknown.

Surgery cases with the highest brain T cell transcript signatures were chosen for sequencing. At least one anti-epileptic drug was given before surgery. V gene TRBV5-1 combines with J gene TRBJ2-1, with D possibly being TRBD2 (6 bases). The sequence came from a boy younger than two with tuberous sclerosis and intractable seizures. Source: peripheral blood, taken at surgery. The CDR3 sequence is CASSLGRVSYNEQFF. The CDR3 region has the DNA TGCGCCAGCAGCTTGGGGAGGGTCTCCTACAATGAGCAGTTCTTC.